Detailed here is one TCR beta chain. These data are taken from a study of blood T cell repertoires in COVID-19. The CDR3 is made up of 15 amino acids. CDR1 and CDR2 from the germline V gene are LNHDA and SQIVND (reference sequence). V was shortened by 4 bases and J by 0 bases, with 12 bases between the two germline ends. The protocol was immunoSEQ multiplex PCR, while the TCRdb copy is restricted to in-frame clones and leaves out a portion. The sample lists approximately 220,000 clones, around 86% occurring once. The chain has TRBV19 and TRBJ1-1; perhaps TRBD1 as D (6 bases). Sequences were obtained from PBMCs or T cells enriched from blood (not recorded which). The sequence was collected from a woman aged 40 to 55 with acute COVID-19. In DNA, the CDR3 is TGTGCCAGTAGTAACGGGGGGCTTATGAACACTGAAGCTTTCTTT. Its translation: CASSNGGLMNTEAFF.